This TCR beta chain was obtained from a study of OX40 agonist ivuxolimab in advanced cancers. Trimming took off 1 base at V and 8 bases at J, with 11 bases between the two ends. This CDR3 contains 14 residues. The germline gives CDR1 MGHRA, CDR2 YSYEKL. Profiling relied on immunoSEQ multiplex PCR, and the TCRdb table lists in-frame clones only, not all of them. Of some 33,000 clones in the sample, roughly 84% are singletons; the top ten hold roughly a fifth. The study sampled blood at baseline, cycle 4 day 1, and cycle 7 day 1. This chain joins TRBV4-1 and TRBJ2-2, with D possibly TRBD1 on 5 matching bases. The source of this sequence is an adult with an advanced solid tumor such as melanoma, head and neck, liver or kidney cancer. The sample consisted of CD4+ or CD8+ T cells sorted from blood, taken in a trial of the OX40 agonist ivuxolimab. The CDR3, as DNA: TGCGCCAGCAGCCAAGTCCAGGGCGAAGGGGAGCTGTTTTTT. Translated: CASSQVQGEGELFF.